The TCR beta chain under discussion was sequenced for a study of a mutant IDH1 vaccine in newly diagnosed glioma. Study-wide context: Vaccines were begun 4-6 weeks after radiotherapy alone, or with temozolomide cycles.

The CDR3 sequence is 14 residues long. Trimming stripped 5 bases from V and 4 bases from J, with 14 bases between. The germline gives CDR1 SEHNR, CDR2 FQNEAQ (reference sequence). The time point here: week 47, end of study. Vaccinated patients received 300 ug of mutant IDH1 20-mer peptide per dose, with topical imiquimod. The astrocytomas were IDH1-mutant, ATRX-negative, and WHO grade 3 or 4. This clone was recorded a few times. The antigen remains undetermined. Sequencing was performed with immunoSEQ multiplex PCR; in TCRdb, only in-frame clones are kept and a portion is missing. The table lists some 50,000 clones, roughly 61% of them singletons. Study outcomes and limitations: There seemed to be no relation between pseudoprogression and changes in top peripheral T cell clonotypes.

This material consisted of peripheral blood mononuclear cells (PBMCs), taken from a glioma patient whose treatment included an IDH1 peptide vaccine. The TCR was taken from a man in his forties with glioma. Some clones in this sample may be carry-over from other donors' samples. The chain combines TRBV7-9 with TRBJ1-1, with a possible D match to TRBD1 (6 bases). CDR3 region: CASSPQGVGTEAFF. CDR3 nucleotides: TGTGCCAGCAGCCCACAGGGAGTGGGCACTGAAGCTTTCTTT.